This T cell receptor beta chain came from a study of T cells in Graves' hyperthyroidism and ophthalmopathy (dated by TCRdb to about 2019). About the investigation overall: Peripheral blood samples were taken at initial diagnosis, before any treatment was given. To identify TCR V-J signatures that set the groups apart, the researchers used a discovery cohort of roughly 100 patients, made up of 43 with Graves' ophthalmopathy and 57 with stable Graves' hyperthyroidism. Prospective prediction of ophthalmopathy was tested in an independent validation cohort of fewer than 20 hyperthyroidism patients and around 16 patients who later progressed to ophthalmopathy. The 95 to 100 discovery patients were randomly divided into training and test sets at a 7:3 ratio. The study also compared thyroid tissue and blood T-cell repertoires from more than five Graves' hyperthyroidism patients. Once sampling was done, hyperthyroidism patients were given methimazole at a starting dose of 30 mg daily, whereas ophthalmopathy patients were given high-dose intravenous methylprednisolone. According to the paper, TCR Vbeta CDR3 sequencing was carried out on approximately 140 peripheral blood samples, which came from approximately 41 ophthalmopathy, 70 to 80 hyperthyroidism and 17 progressor patients. Results the study describes overall, beyond this receptor: In validation, the model predicted progression to ophthalmopathy with 60% to 71% sensitivity and roughly 75% specificity, a median of about 6 months before onset. Most expanded thyroid clonotypes (frequency above 0.001) were also detected in blood, a finding suggesting that blood repertoires may reflect thyroid immune responses. No statistical method was used to set the sample size in advance, and investigators knew the group allocation. In cross-validation, a model built on a 13 V-J signature told ophthalmopathy apart from stable hyperthyroidism with approximately 90% sensitivity and approximately 81% specificity, and in testing the same model reached 80%/75%.

Amplification of TCR beta CDR3 regions was carried out from RNA transcripts. The first round of RT-PCR for the TCR CDR3 was performed with the HTBI primer set and the Qiagen OneStep RT-PCR kit. A second multiplex PCR round built the libraries, followed by size selection and purification. Paired-end sequencing of the libraries was performed with 100 bp reads on an Illumina HiSeq2000. The paper's data handling went like this. SOAPnuke was used to process the raw data, throwing out any read that contained adapters or uncalled bases, had a mean Phred below 15, or lacked an exact constant-primer or identifier match. High-quality paired reads were merged using COPE v1.2.5, and each unique nucleotide sequence was defined as a clonotype. MiTCR v1.1 was used to align clonotypes to the IMGT TRBV, TRBD and TRBJ reference segments. The analysis included only V-J combinations with a frequency above 0.0001, which together covered 99% to 99.2% of the repertoires. The TCS score was defined as F50 (clonal expansion) divided by E x V (chaos), with BLOSUM62-based TCRdist calculated between CDR3 peptides within each V-J. Welch's t-statistics and random forest reduced roughly 540 V-J features to roughly 13, which were used in a naive Bayes classifier (R e1071). TCRdb reworked the public reads: Q25 trimming with fastp, MiXCR clone assembly, productive beta chains retained. Each record represents a unique CDR3 protein, reported with the most common genes and DNA among its rows. These V and J calls are TCRdb output, not the study's own analysis. In all, the sample holds around 250,000 distinct CDR3 sequences, and roughly 15% of those were seen once. 10% to 15% of the sample comes from the top ten.

Many counts were recorded for this clonotype. There is no known antigen for this receptor. No base quality information exists; no much larger clone differs at one position. V and J are trimmed by 6 bases and 8 bases, and the gene matches miss 21 bases of the junction. The germline V gene encodes CDR1 SNHLY and CDR2 FYNNEI. Its CDR3 holds 20 amino acids, cysteine through phenylalanine. The CDR3 DNA has 60 bases and is translated from base 1. Hyperthyroidism patients were aged 18 to 65 years and newly diagnosed, with disease duration of less than 2 months. Patients with uncontrolled infections, other autoimmune diseases, pregnancy or lactation were excluded. Diagnoses relied on clinical symptoms, serum thyroxine and TRAb, thyroid ultrasound and orbital computed tomography. Blood from progressor patients was collected at the time of first diagnosis with hyperthyroidism, before any ophthalmopathy symptoms had appeared. PBMCs were separated from under 11 ml of fresh peripheral blood using Ficoll-Paque density gradient centrifugation. Patients classed as progressors first received a Graves' hyperthyroidism diagnosis and then went on to develop ophthalmopathy during follow-up. Total RNA was extracted using Trizol reagent, and RNA quality was assessed on an Agilent 2100 Bioanalyzer.

This TCR came from a woman in her thirties or forties with Graves' hyperthyroidism that later progressed to Graves' ophthalmopathy. The V gene is TRBV2 and the J gene is TRBJ2-1; a stretch of 14 junction bases matches TRBD2. The source material was blood. The DNA sequence is given as TGTGCCAGCAGCGGAGGGAGGGGAAGAGGACTAGCGGGAGGAGGGGATGAGCAGTTCTTC. The resulting protein is CASSGGRGRGLAGGGDEQFF.